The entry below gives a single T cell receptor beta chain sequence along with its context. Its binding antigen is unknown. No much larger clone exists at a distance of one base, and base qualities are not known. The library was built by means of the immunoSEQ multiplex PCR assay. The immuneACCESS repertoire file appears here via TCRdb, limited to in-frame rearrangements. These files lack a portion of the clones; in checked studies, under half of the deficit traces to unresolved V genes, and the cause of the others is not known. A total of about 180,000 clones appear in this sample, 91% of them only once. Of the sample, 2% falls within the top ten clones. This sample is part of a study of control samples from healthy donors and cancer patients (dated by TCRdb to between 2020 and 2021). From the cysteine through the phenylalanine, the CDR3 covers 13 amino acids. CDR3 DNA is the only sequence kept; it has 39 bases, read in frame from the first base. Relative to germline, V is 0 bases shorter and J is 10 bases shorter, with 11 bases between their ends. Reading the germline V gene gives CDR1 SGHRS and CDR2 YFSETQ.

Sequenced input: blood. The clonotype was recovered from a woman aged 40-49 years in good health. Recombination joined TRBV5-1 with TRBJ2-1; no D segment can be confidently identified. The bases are TGCGCCAGCAGCTTGGCCATGGCGGTGGAGCAGTTCTTC. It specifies CASSLAMAVEQFF.